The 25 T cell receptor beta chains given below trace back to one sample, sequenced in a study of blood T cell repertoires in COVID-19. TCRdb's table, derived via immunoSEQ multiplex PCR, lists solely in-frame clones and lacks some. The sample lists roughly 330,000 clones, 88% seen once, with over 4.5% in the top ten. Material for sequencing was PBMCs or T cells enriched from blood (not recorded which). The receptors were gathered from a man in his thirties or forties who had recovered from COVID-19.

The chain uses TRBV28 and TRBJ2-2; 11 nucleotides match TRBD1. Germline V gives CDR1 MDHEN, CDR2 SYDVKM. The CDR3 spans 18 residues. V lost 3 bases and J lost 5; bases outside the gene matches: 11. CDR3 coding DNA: TGTGCCAGCAGTTTCCCCCCCGGGACAGGGGGAAGGACCGGGGAGCTGTTTTTT. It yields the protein CASSFPPGTGGRTGELFF.

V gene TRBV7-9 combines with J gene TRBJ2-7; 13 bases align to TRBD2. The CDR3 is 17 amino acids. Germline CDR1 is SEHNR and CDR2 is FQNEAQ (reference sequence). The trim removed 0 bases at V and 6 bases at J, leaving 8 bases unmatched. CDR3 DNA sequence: TGTGCCAGCAGCTTAGCCGAGGGACTAGCGGGGATAGGCGAGCAGTACTTC. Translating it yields CASSLAEGLAGIGEQYF.

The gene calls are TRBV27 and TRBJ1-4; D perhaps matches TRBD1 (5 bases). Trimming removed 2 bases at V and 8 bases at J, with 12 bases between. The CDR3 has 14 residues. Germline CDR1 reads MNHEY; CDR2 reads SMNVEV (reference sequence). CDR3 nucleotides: TGTGCCAGCAGTTTAGTCCCGGCAGGGGAAAAACTGTTTTTT. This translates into CASSLVPAGEKLFF.

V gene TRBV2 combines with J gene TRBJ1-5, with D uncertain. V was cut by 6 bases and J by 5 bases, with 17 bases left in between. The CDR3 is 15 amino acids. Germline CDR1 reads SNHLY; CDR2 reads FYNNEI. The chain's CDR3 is CASRGTGGEDQPQHF. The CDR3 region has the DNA TGTGCCAGCAGAGGAACGGGAGGAGAGGATCAGCCCCAGCATTTT.

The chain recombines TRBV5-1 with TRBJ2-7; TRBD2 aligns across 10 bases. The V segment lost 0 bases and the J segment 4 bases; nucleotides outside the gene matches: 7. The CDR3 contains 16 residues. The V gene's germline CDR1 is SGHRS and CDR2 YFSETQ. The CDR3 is CASSLAAGGLLYEQYF. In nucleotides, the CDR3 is TGCGCCAGCAGCTTGGCAGCGGGGGGGCTTTTATACGAGCAGTACTTC.

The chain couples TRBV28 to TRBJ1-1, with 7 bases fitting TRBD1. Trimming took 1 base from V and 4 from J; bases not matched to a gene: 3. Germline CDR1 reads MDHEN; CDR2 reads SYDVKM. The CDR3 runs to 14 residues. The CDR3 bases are TGTGCCAGCAGTTTATTCGCAGGGGGCACTGAAGCTTTCTTT. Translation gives CASSLFAGGTEAFF.

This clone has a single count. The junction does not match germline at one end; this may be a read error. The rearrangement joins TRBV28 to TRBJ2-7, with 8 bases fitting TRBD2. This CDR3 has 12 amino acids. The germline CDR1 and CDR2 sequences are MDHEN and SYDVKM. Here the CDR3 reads CSTGLGDYEQYF. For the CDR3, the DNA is TGCTCGACGGGACTAGGGGACTACGAGCAGTACTTC. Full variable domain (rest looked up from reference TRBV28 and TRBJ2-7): DVKVTQSSRYLVKRTGEKVFLECVQDMDHENMFWYRQDPGLGLRLIYFSYDVKMKEKGDIPEGYSVSREKKERFSLILESASTNQTSMYLCSTGLGDYEQYFGPGTRLTVT.

This CDR3 is CASARDRVYEQYF. The CDR3 DNA reads TGTGCCAGCGCGCGGGACAGGGTCTACGAGCAGTACTTC. The chain has TRBV19 and TRBJ2-7, with 9 bases aligning to TRBD1. The trim removed 9 bases at V and 3 bases at J, leaving 6 bases unmatched. The CDR3 length is 13 residues. In germline, CDR1 is LNHDA, CDR2 SQIVND (reference sequence).

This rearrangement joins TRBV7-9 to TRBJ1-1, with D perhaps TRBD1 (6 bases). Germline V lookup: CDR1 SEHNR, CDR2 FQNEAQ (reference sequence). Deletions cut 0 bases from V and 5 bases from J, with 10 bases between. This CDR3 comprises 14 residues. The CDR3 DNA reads TGTGCCAGCAGCTTAGCGGGGGCGCGGACTGAAGCTTTCTTT. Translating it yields CASSLAGARTEAFF.

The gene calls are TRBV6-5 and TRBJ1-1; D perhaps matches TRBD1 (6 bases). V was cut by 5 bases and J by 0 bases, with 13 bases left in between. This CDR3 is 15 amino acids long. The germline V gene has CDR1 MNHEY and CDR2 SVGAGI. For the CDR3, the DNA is TGTGCCAGCAGTCCTTCGACAGGCATGAACACTGAAGCTTTCTTT. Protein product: CASSPSTGMNTEAFF.

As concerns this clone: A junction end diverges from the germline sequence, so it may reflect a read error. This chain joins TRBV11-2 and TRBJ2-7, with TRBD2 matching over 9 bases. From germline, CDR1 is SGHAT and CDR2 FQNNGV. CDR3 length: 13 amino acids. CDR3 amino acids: CASSLDPTSGSHF. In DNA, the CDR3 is TGTGCCAGCAGCTTAGACCCGACTAGCGGTTCCCATTTC.

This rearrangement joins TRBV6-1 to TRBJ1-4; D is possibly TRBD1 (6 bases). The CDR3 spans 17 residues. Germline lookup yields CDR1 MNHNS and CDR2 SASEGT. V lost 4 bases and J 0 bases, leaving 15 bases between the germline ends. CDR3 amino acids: CASSVHGGATTNEKLFF. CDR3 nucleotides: TGTGCCAGCAGTGTACACGGGGGGGCAACAACTAATGAAAAACTGTTTTTT.

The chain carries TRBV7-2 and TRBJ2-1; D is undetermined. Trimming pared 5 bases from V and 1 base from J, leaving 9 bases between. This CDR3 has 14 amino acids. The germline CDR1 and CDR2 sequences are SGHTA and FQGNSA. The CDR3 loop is CASSQLRSYNEQFF. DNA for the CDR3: TGTGCCAGCAGCCAACTAAGATCCTACAATGAGCAGTTCTTC. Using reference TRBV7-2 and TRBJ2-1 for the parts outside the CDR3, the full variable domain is GAGVSQSPSNKVTEKGKDVELRCDPISGHTALYWYRQSLGQGLEFLIYFQGNSAPDKSGLPSDRFSAERTGGSVSTLTIQRTQQEDSAVYLCASSQLRSYNEQFFGPGTRLTVL.

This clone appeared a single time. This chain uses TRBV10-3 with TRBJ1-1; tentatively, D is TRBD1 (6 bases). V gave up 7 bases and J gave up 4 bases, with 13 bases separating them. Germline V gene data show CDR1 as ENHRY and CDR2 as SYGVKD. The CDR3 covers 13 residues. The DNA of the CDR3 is TGTGCCATCACCTTGGGGGCGGGCACTGAAGCTTTCTTT. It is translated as CAITLGAGTEAFF.

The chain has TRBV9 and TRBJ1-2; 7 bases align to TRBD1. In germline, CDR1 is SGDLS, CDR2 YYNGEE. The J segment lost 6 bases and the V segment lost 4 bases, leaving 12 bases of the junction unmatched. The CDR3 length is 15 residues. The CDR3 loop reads CASSLTLRQGDGYTF. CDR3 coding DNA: TGTGCCAGCAGCCTCACCCTTAGACAGGGCGATGGCTACACCTTC.

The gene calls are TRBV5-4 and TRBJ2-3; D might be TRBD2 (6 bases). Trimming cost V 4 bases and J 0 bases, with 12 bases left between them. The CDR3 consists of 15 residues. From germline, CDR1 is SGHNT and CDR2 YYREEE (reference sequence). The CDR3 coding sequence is TGTGCCAGCAGCCATGCAGGGAGGAGCACAGATACGCAGTATTTT. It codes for CASSHAGRSTDTQYF.

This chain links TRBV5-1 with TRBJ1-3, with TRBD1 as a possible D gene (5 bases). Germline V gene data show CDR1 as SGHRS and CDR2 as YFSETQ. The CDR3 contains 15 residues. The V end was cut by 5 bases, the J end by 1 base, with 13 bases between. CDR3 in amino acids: CASRGAGGSGNTIYF. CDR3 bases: TGCGCCAGCAGGGGAGCGGGGGGATCTGGAAACACCATATATTTT.

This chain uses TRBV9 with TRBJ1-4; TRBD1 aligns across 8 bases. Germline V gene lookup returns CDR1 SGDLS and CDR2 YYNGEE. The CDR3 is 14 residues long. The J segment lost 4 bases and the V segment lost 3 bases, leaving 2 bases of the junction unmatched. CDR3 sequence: CASSAGQVNEKLFF. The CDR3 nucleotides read TGTGCCAGCAGCGCGGGACAGGTTAATGAAAAACTGTTTTTT.

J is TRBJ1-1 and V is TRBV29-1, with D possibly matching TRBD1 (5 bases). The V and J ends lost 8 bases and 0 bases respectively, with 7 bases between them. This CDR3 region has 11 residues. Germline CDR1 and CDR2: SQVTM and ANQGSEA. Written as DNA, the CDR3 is TGCAGCTTCAGGGTGAACACTGAAGCTTTCTTT. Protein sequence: CSFRVNTEAFF.

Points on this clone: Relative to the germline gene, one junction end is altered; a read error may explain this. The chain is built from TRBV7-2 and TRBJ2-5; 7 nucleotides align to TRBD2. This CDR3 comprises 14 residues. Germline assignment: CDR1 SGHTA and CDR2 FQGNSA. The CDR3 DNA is TGTGCCAGCACCTTAACTAGCGACCAAGAGACCCAGTACTTC. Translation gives CASTLTSDQETQYF.

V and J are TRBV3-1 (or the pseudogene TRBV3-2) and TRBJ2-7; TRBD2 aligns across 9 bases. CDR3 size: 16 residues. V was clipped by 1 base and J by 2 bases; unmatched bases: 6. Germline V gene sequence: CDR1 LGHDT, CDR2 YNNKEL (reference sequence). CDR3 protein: CASSQASGGTPYEQYF. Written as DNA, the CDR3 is TGTGCCAGCAGCCAAGCGAGCGGGGGGACGCCCTACGAGCAGTACTTC.

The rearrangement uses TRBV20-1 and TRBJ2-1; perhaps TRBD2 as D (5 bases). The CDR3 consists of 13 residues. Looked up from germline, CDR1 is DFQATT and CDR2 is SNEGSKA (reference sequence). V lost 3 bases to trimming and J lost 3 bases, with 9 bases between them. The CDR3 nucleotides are TGCAGTGCTAGTCAACGGGACTACAATGAGCAGTTCTTC. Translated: CSASQRDYNEQFF.

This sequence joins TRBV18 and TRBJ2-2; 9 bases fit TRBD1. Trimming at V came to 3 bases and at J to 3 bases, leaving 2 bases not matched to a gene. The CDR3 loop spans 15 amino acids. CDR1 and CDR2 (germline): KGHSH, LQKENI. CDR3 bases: TGTGCCAGCTCACCGGGACAGGGAGACACCGGGGAGCTGTTTTTT. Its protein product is CASSPGQGDTGELFF.

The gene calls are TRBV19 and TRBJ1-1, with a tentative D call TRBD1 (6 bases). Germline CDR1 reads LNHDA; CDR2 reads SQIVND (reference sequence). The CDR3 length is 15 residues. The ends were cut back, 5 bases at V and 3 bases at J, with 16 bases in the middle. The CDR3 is CASSPGTTDHTEAFF. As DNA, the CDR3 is TGTGCCAGTAGTCCCGGGACAACAGATCACACTGAAGCTTTCTTT.

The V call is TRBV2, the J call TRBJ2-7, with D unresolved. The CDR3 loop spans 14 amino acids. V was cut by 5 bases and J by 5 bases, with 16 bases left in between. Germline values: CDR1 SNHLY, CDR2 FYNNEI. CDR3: CASSSSGIVNEQYF. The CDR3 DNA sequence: TGTGCCAGCAGTAGCTCAGGAATAGTGAACGAGCAGTACTTC. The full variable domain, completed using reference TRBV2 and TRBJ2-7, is EPEVTQTPSHQVTQMGQEVILRCVPISNHLYFYWYRQILGQKVEFLVSFYNNEISEKSEIFDDQFSVERPDGSNFTLKIRSTKLEDSAMYFCASSSSGIVNEQYFGPGTRLTVT.